This T cell receptor beta chain was sequenced during a study of cytomegalovirus exposure and HLA in healthy donors. On the study more broadly: Findings of an earlier analysis included around 120 million unique TCR beta sequences from 170 million or so T cells.

This CDR3 is built from 15 residues. CDR1 KGHSH and CDR2 LQKENI come from the germline V gene. Germline trimming cut 5 bases from V and 5 bases from J; bases unmatched to any gene: 6. The PCR used 60 Vbeta and 13 Jbeta primers. Generated by immunoSEQ multiplex PCR, the TCRdb table keeps only in-frame clones and is missing some. The sample consists of 90,000 to 95,000 clones, around 81% of them appearing once. Each of the donors was a healthy bone marrow donor. The clonotype comes from a young man in good health and CMV-seronegative. The chain employs TRBV18 and TRBJ2-1; the match to TRBD2 covers 10 bases. The sample consisted of PBMCs. The CDR3 loop reads CASSAAGGFNNEQFF. The CDR3 DNA reads as TGTGCCAGCTCAGCAGCGGGAGGGTTTAACAATGAGCAGTTCTTC.